This T cell receptor beta chain came from a study of CD8 T cells in ankylosing spondylitis. General study points: Clones linked with disease were CD8+ and fairly uncommon in the peripheral blood. There was a TCR beta motif, made of eight highly homologous variants, that appeared characteristic of ankylosing spondylitis blood.

Via MiXCR, TCRdb re-called the 5' RACE reads, giving one row per CDR3 protein. The data contain approximately 39,000 distinct CDR3 sequences, around an eighth of them singletons. The table lists this clonotype with many counts. Its target is unknown. V lost 3 bases, J lost 2 bases, and 8 bases lay in between. The CDR3 is 13 amino acids. CDR1 MDHEN and CDR2 SYDVKM come from the germline V gene. The sequenced sample consisted of synovial fluid, either unsorted or a sorted T cell fraction (not recorded which). This sequence originates from a male donor with ankylosing spondylitis. The genes are TRBV28 and TRBJ2-7, with D hard to call. The DNA of the CDR3 is TGTGCCAGCAGTTTCAATACCGCCTACGAGCAGTACTTC. Translated: CASSFNTAYEQYF.